This T cell receptor beta chain came from a study of blood T cell repertoires in COVID-19. The CDR3 is 13 amino acids. Germline V gene sequence: CDR1 MNHNS, CDR2 SASEGT. V was clipped by 2 bases and J by 1 base, with 5 bases between them. TCRdb keeps only in-frame clones here, not all; method: immunoSEQ multiplex PCR. The sample gives fewer than 350,000 clones, about 85% of which show up once; under 3% is in the top ten. The source of this sequence is a woman aged 50 to 60 who had recovered from COVID-19. The V gene is TRBV6-1, the J gene TRBJ1-1; D is unresolved. The sequenced sample consisted of PBMCs or T cells enriched from blood (not recorded which). CDR3 nucleotide sequence: TGTGCCAGCAGTGAACAGAAGAACACTGAAGCTTTCTTT. Encoded protein: CASSEQKNTEAFF.